This T cell receptor beta chain is drawn from a study of blood T cell repertoires in COVID-19. Original data processing: The authors estimated nucleated cell counts from reference gene primer amplification. Sequencing used immunoSEQ multiplex PCR; TCRdb keeps in-frame clones, though not all of them. That table furnishes V, J and clone size, whereas the DNA furnished D and trimming. The sample lists hundreds of thousands of clones, around nine tenths seen once, with around a tenth in the top ten. This sequence originates from a woman in her forties who had recovered from COVID-19. Sequenced material: PBMCs or T cells enriched from blood (not recorded which).

In DNA, the CDR3 is TGTGCCAGTAGTAGTCCTTCGACAGGGGGAAATTCACCCCTCCACTTT. Translated, it gives CASSSPSTGGNSPLHF. This chain connects TRBV19 to TRBJ1-6; 9 bases match TRBD1. This CDR3 comprises 16 residues. Germline V gene data show CDR1 as LNHDA and CDR2 as SQIVND (reference sequence). V lost 4 bases, J lost 7 bases, and 8 bases stayed unmatched.